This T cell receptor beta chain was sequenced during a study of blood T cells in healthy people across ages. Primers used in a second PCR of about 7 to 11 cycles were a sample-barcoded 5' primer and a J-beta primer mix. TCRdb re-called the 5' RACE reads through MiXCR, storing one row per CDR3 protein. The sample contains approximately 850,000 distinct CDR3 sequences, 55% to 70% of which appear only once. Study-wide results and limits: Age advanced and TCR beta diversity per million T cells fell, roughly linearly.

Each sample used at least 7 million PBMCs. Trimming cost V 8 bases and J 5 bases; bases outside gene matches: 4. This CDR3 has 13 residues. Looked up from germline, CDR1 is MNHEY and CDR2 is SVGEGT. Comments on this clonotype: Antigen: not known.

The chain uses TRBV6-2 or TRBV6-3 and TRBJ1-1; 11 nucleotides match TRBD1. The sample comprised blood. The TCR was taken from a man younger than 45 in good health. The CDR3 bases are TGTGCCAGCGGACAGGGGGCGCGTACTGAAGCTTTCTTT. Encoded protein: CASGQGARTEAFF.